This TCR beta chain was captured in a study of regulatory T cells in long-lasting Graves disease. On the study more broadly: Antithyroid drug exposure in newly diagnosed Graves' patients had lasted under 3 months. Whole-study results and caveats: Persistent patients shared more public clonotypes (approximately 2,700) than newly diagnosed patients (966).

The length of the CDR3 is 17 residues. V shed 0 bases and J shed 0 bases, with 9 bases lying between them. Germline CDR1 MNHEY, CDR2 SVGEGT. Construction of TCR beta libraries relied on iRepertoire HTBI primers and on Arm-PCR targeting CDR3 regions. One entry per CDR3 protein, called by TCRdb with MiXCR from the multiplex PCR reads. The sample yields about 620,000 distinct CDR3 sequences, about 15% seen once. This clonotype was observed a few times. Its target is not known. The sample's time point: newly diagnosed GD, antithyroid drugs for less than 3 months. The TCR library was prepared using RNA isolated from PBMCs. The same data also contributed to another study, on T cells in Graves' hyperthyroidism and ophthalmopathy. Turning to that study: During a first-round RT-PCR of the TCR CDR3, the HTBI primer set was used.

Material: peripheral blood mononuclear cells (PBMCs), obtained at new diagnosis, from a patient treated with antithyroid drugs. The chain uses TRBV6-2 or TRBV6-3 and TRBJ2-6; the D gene is possibly TRBD1 (6 bases). This receptor was obtained from a woman aged 25 to 39 with Graves disease. The DNA for the CDR3 is TGTGCCAGCAGTTACTCTACAGGGACCTCTGGGGCCAACGTCCTGACTTTC. Translated, it gives CASSYSTGTSGANVLTF.